The entry below describes one T cell receptor (beta chain). The J segment lost 8 bases and the V segment lost 2 bases, leaving 7 bases of the junction unmatched. The V gene's germline CDR1 is MGHDK and CDR2 SYGVNS. The CDR3 has 15 amino acids. The data originate from a study of T cell changes during pregnancy in multiple sclerosis. Sequenced by immunoSEQ multiplex PCR; TCRdb stores in-frame clones only, minus some. Of about 120,000 clones detected, roughly 92% appear once; the ten largest clones hold less than 7.5%. The sequenced sample was peripheral blood, obtained before pregnancy. This sequence originates from a female donor with multiple sclerosis, enrolled in a pregnancy study. The V call is TRBV25-1, the J call TRBJ2-1; 9 bases are a match to TRBD2. CDR3 protein: CASSEHLASGDEQFF. CDR3 nucleotides: TGTGCCAGCAGTGAACATCTGGCTAGCGGGGATGAGCAGTTCTTC.